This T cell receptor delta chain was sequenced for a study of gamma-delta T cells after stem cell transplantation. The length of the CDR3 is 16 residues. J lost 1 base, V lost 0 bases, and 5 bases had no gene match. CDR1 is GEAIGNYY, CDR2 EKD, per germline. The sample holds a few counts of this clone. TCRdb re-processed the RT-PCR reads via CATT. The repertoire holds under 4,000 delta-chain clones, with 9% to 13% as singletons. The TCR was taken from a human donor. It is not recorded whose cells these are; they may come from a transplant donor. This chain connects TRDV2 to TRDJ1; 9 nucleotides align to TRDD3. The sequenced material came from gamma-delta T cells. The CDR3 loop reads CACDTGTGGPTDKLIF. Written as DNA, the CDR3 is TGTGCCTGTGACACCGGGACTGGGGGACCCACCGATAAACTCATCTTT.